Presented here are 10 T cell receptor beta chains from one specimen sequenced in a study of graft-versus-host responses after intestinal transplantation. Some clones are missing from TCRdb's copy, which holds only in-frame ones; the method was immunoSEQ multiplex PCR. Among about 39,000 clones listed, more than 80% were seen once. Sequences were derived from PBMCs, sampled 700 to 850 days after intestinal transplantation. These TCRs come from a human patient who received an intestinal transplant, so some T cells may come from the graft donor.

The genes are TRBV4-1 and TRBJ2-5; tentative D call: TRBD1 (6 bases). In germline, CDR1 is MGHRA, CDR2 YSYEKL. The CDR3 contains 15 residues. V was cut by 4 bases and J by 6 bases, with 18 bases left in between. The CDR3 DNA is TGCGCCAGCAGCCCAACAGGGATCCCAGGGAAGACCCAGTACTTC. Its protein product is CASSPTGIPGKTQYF.

The genes are TRBV5-6 and TRBJ1-2, with D maybe TRBD1 (6 bases). The CDR3 totals 11 residues. Germline V CDR1 and CDR2: SGHDT, YYEEEE. The V and J ends lost 0 bases and 14 bases respectively, with 11 bases between them. CDR3 bases: TGTGCCAGCAGCTTGGCCGGGGGCGGAACCTTC. Translating gives CASSLAGGGTF.

The CDR3 sequence: CASSLDNGGEETQYF. CDR3 bases: TGTGCCAGCAGCTTAGATAACGGGGGGGAAGAGACCCAGTACTTC. The rearrangement joins TRBV11-3 to TRBJ2-5, with TRBD2 identical over 8 bases. V shed 0 bases, J shed 3 bases, and the junction held 3 bases outside the gene matches. Germline loops: CDR1 SGHNT, CDR2 YENEEA. This CDR3 is built from 15 residues.

V and J are TRBV6-5 and TRBJ2-7; D is ambiguous. The germline V and J ends were trimmed by 2 bases and 6 bases, with 8 bases remaining between them. Germline-derived CDR1 and CDR2 are MNHEY and SVGAGI. CDR3 length: 12 residues. CDR3 sequence: CASSYVGSEQYF. The DNA of the CDR3 is TGTGCCAGCAGTTACGTAGGATCCGAGCAGTACTTC.

The chain employs TRBV12-5 and TRBJ2-5; TRBD1 is a possible D gene (6 bases). The closer fit of TRBJ2-7 to the DNA end suggests the J call may be wrong. CDR1 LGHNT and CDR2 FRNRAP come from the germline V gene. This CDR3 has 14 residues. CDR3 amino acids: CASGTGTYSYEQYF. The CDR3 bases are TGTGCTAGTGGCACAGGGACATACAGCTACGAGCAGTACTTC.

The chain recombines TRBV6-5 with TRBJ2-3; D perhaps matches TRBD2 (6 bases). The CDR3 spans 13 residues. CDR1 and CDR2 from the germline V gene are MNHEY and SVGAGI. The germline V and J ends were trimmed by 4 bases and 6 bases, with 11 bases remaining between them. This chain's CDR3 is CASSFPGLDTQYF. In nucleotides, the CDR3 is TGTGCCAGCAGTTTCCCGGGACTGGATACGCAGTATTTT.

V gene TRBV4-2 combines with J gene TRBJ2-2, with TRBD2 matching 8 bases. Trimming took 2 bases from V and 2 from J; bases not matched to a gene: 4. CDR3 length: 16 amino acids. The germline gives CDR1 LGHNA, CDR2 YNFKEQ. DNA for the CDR3: TGTGCCAGCAGCCAACCTAGCGGGCTTAACACCGGGGAGCTGTTTTTT. Its protein product is CASSQPSGLNTGELFF.

The chain combines TRBV7-6 with TRBJ1-2; D possibly corresponds to TRBD1 (5 bases). CDR3 length: 12 residues. Germline V gives CDR1 SGHVS, CDR2 FNYEAQ. Between the trimmed V and J ends, which lost 1 base and 7 bases, there was a span of 7 bases. CDR3 bases: TGTGCCAGCAGCTTAGGGGGGGGTGGCTACACCTTC. It specifies CASSLGGGGYTF.

J is TRBJ2-1 and V is TRBV19; 10 bases map to TRBD2. The germline V gene has CDR1 LNHDA and CDR2 SQIVND (reference sequence). Germline trimming cut 4 bases from V and 6 bases from J; bases unmatched to any gene: 9. CDR3 length equals 16 residues. The CDR3 DNA reads TGTGCCAGTAGTAAGCGGGGGGGCGGCCCCAGCAATGAGCAGTTCTTC. It translates to CASSKRGGGPSNEQFF.

V is TRBV9 and J is TRBJ2-3; 8 bases match TRBD1. Looked up from germline, CDR1 is SGDLS and CDR2 is YYNGEE. This CDR3 is 16 amino acids long. V shed 0 bases, J shed 1 base, and the junction held 4 bases outside the gene matches. This chain's CDR3 is CASSVDQGAGTDTQYF. The CDR3 DNA sequence: TGTGCCAGCAGCGTAGACCAGGGGGCTGGCACAGATACGCAGTATTTT.